This entry concerns a single T cell receptor beta chain. Its specificity is not known. The sample is drawn from a study of T-cell memory formation after mild COVID-19. On the study more broadly: Clusters were largely donor specific. Notes on the study in general: Second-wave clones that peaked on day 37 lacked confirmed SARS-CoV-2 specificity. Day 15 to 85 contracting clones showed balanced CD4/CD8; later expanders leaned CD4+.

Between the trimmed V and J ends, which lost 1 base and 2 bases, there was a span of 2 bases. There are 13 residues in the CDR3. Germline CDR1 is MNHEY and CDR2 is SMNVEV (reference sequence). Each CDR3 protein is one row after TCRdb ran MiXCR on the 5' RACE reads. The repertoire has approximately 60,000 distinct CDR3 sequences, over 7.5% of them found once; the top ten carry more than 0.95%. This chain joins TRBV27 and TRBJ2-2; D uncertain. Source material: PBMCs or a T cell subset sorted from them (not recorded which). This receptor was identified in a man aged 18-30 years who had mild COVID-19 (a few samples of this study predate the infection). Cell type and time point are not known. CDR3 protein: CASSLFNTGELFF. In DNA form, the CDR3 reads TGTGCCAGCAGTTTATTTAACACCGGGGAGCTGTTTTTT.